The T cell receptor beta chain under discussion was sequenced for a study of cytomegalovirus exposure and HLA in healthy donors. V was cut by 4 bases and J by 7 bases, with 15 bases left in between. The germline V gene encodes CDR1 SGHRS and CDR2 YFSETQ. The CDR3 length is 14 residues. This clone was picked up one time. Its specificity is unknown. Study-wide findings and caveats: Reports indicate that TCR beta sequences accurately predicted the HLA-A and HLA-B alleles of most subjects. Despite most TCR sequences being rare, some public TCRs occurred in many donors. In a later analysis, at a false discovery rate of 0.05, roughly 18,000 TCR beta sequences were associated with HLA alleles. Presence/absence analyses treated sequencing depth as roughly uniform across donors.

13 Jbeta primers and 60 Vbeta primers were used for the PCR. Produced via immunoSEQ multiplex PCR; TCRdb's table is partial and in-frame only. The sample carries approximately 120,000 clones, 78% recorded once. This TCR derives from a man in his thirties or forties in good health and CMV-seropositive. The chain employs TRBV5-1 and TRBJ2-4; D is perhaps TRBD2 (6 bases). The sequenced material came from PBMCs. The CDR3 spells CASSTRDGGNIQYF. The CDR3 nucleotides read TGCGCCAGCAGCACCCGGGACGGGGGTAACATTCAGTACTTC.